Below, one T cell receptor beta chain is given with its context. Authors' analysis steps: Nucleated cell counts were estimated from reference gene primer amplification. The assay was immunoSEQ multiplex PCR, and TCRdb's table has in-frame clones only and misses some. The V and J calls and clone size are taken from that table; D and trimming were inferred from the DNA. Among around 25,000 clones, around 89% were seen once, and the ten largest hold 9.7%. These data originate in a study of blood T cell repertoires in COVID-19. Study-level background: Samples taken during acute and convalescent COVID-19 were collected in the United States, Italy and Spain. PBMCs, B-cell-depleted T cells, or T cells were the source of the cDNA or gDNA that made up the material.

The ends lost 4 bases at V and 6 bases at J; junction bases unmatched: 4. The CDR3 runs to 15 residues. Germline assignment: CDR1 SNHLY and CDR2 FYNNEI. This clonotype was obtained from a man between 65 and 79 years old with acute or convalescent COVID-19. The rearrangement joins TRBV2 to TRBJ2-1; 12 bases agree with TRBD2. Material for sequencing was peripheral blood. In DNA form, the CDR3 reads TGTGCCAGCAGTGGGGCTAGCGGGAGGGTCAATGAGCAGTTCTTC. As protein: CASSGASGRVNEQFF.